Listed below are T cell receptor beta chains from one sample, sequenced in a study of blood T cell repertoires in COVID-19. Using immunoSEQ multiplex PCR, the repertoire was profiled, and TCRdb retains in-frame clones only, with some absent. Of approximately 260,000 clones listed, over 75% are singletons. Sequencing was done on a sample of peripheral blood. The receptors here all came from a woman aged 70-85 years with acute or convalescent COVID-19. Each CDR3 is given with its conserved first and last residue. The D gene is left open where the match is weak. Clone size is given for some rows only: seen once, a few or many times, or a class if the clone is expanded.

>TRBJ2-7|NA|TRBV18|NA
CASSPLVLNEQYF
TGTGCCAGCTCACCATTAGTTCTAAACGAGCAGTACTTC
>TRBJ2-1|NA|TRBV19|NA
CASSIEQGFNEQFF
TGTGCCAGTAGTATAGAACAGGGTTTCAATGAGCAGTTCTTC
>TRBJ1-6|NA|TRBV5-5|NA
CASSLTPNSPLHF
TGTGCCAGCAGCCTTACACCAAATTCACCCCTCCACTTT
>TRBJ2-5|TRBD2|TRBV24-1|NA
CATSDSSGGASETQYF
TGTGCCACCAGTGATTCTAGCGGGGGGGCGTCGGAGACCCAGTACTTC
>TRBJ1-1|NA|TRBV7-7|NA
CASSPGRDTEAFF
TGTGCTAGCAGCCCGGGCAGGGACACTGAAGCTTTCTTT
>TRBJ1-6|NA|TRBV2|few
CASTRRGEGSPLHF
TGTGCCAGCACCAGACGAGGGGAGGGTTCACCCCTCCACTTT
>TRBJ2-3|NA|TRBV7-9|NA
CASSSAATPSTDTQYF
TGTGCCAGCAGCTCAGCGGCGACACCTAGCACAGATACGCAGTATTTT
>TRBJ2-5|NA|TRBV4-1|once
CASSQAGEETQYF
TGCGCCAGCAGCCAAGCGGGGGAAGAGACCCAGTACTTC
>TRBJ1-2|NA|TRBV7-9|few
CASSQDRNYGYTF
TGTGCCAGCAGCCAGGACAGAAACTATGGCTACACCTTC
>TRBJ1-1|NA|TRBV4-1|NA
CASSRTVQASTEAFF
TGCGCCAGCAGCCGAACGGTACAGGCGAGCACTGAAGCTTTCTTT
>TRBJ2-7|TRBD2|TRBV19|NA
CASSSVGSGGNEQYF
TGTGCCAGTAGTTCCGTAGGTAGCGGGGGAAACGAGCAGTACTTC
>TRBJ2-1|TRBD2|TRBV2|NA
CASTEGGGPYNEQFF
TGTGCCAGCACCGAGGGCGGGGGGCCATACAATGAGCAGTTCTTC
>TRBJ2-3|NA|TRBV11-2|NA
CASSLAGMVTDTQYF
TGTGCCAGCAGCTTAGCAGGGATGGTGACAGATACGCAGTATTTT
>TRBJ2-3|NA|TRBV4-2|NA
CASSQSQGSGDTQYF
TGTGCCAGCAGCCAGTCCCAGGGGAGTGGAGATACGCAGTATTTT
>TRBJ1-6|NA|TRBV9|NA
CASSVSGSPLHF
TGTGCCAGCAGCGTAAGTGGCTCACCCCTCCACTTT
>TRBJ1-2|NA|TRBV6-5|NA
CASSSLTGKGYTF
TGTGCCAGCAGTTCCCTCACAGGGAAAGGCTACACCTTC
>TRBJ2-7|TRBD1|TRBV7-9|NA
CASRQGASYEQYF
TGTGCCAGCAGACAGGGGGCCTCCTACGAGCAGTACTTC
>TRBJ1-2|TRBD1|TRBV6-2/TRBV6-3|NA
CASSPTGKKGRGYTF
TGTGCCAGCAGCCCGACAGGGAAGAAGGGAAGAGGCTACACCTTC
>TRBJ2-1|TRBD1|TRBV7-9|NA
CASCRDSLYNEQFF
TGTGCCAGCTGCCGGGACAGCCTTTACAATGAGCAGTTCTTC
>TRBJ1-1|NA|TRBV29-1|NA
CSVEIKARAFF
TGCAGCGTTGAAATAAAAGCGCGCGCTTTCTTT
>TRBJ2-4|NA|TRBV2|NA
CASSTGTFSKNIQYF
TGTGCCAGCAGTACAGGGACGTTCTCCAAAAACATTCAGTACTTC
>TRBJ1-5|TRBD1|TRBV12-3/TRBV12-4|NA
CASSSGTAQPQHF
TGTGCCAGCAGTTCAGGGACAGCTCAGCCCCAGCATTTT
>TRBJ2-4|TRBD2|TRBV7-2|NA
CASSLSGGVGGNIQYF
TGTGCCAGCAGCCTTAGCGGGGGGGTTGGCGGAAACATTCAGTACTTC
>TRBJ1-3|TRBD1|TRBV7-8|NA
CASSQQGAAGNTIYF
TGTGCCAGCAGCCAACAGGGGGCAGCTGGAAACACCATATATTTT
>TRBJ1-1|TRBD1|TRBV9|NA
CASSDPVTGVSSEAFF
TGTGCCAGCAGCGACCCCGTGACAGGGGTAAGCTCTGAAGCTTTCTTT
>TRBJ2-2|NA|TRBV7-8|NA
CASSLKVQGWVTGELFF
TGTGCCAGCAGCTTAAAGGTGCAGGGTTGGGTGACCGGGGAGCTGTTTTTT
>TRBJ1-1|NA|TRBV6-6|NA
CASSPQMNTEAFF
TGTGCCAGCAGCCCACAGATGAACACTGAAGCTTTCTTT
>TRBJ1-1|NA|TRBV5-1|once
CASSQRGGNTEAFF
TGCGCCAGCAGCCAACGAGGAGGGAACACTGAAGCTTTCTTT
>TRBJ2-1|TRBD2|TRBV6-5|once
CASSIGLAGAGEQFF
TGTGCCAGCAGTATAGGACTAGCGGGGGCGGGTGAGCAGTTCTTC
>TRBJ1-4|NA|TRBV18|NA
CASSKDSRTNEKLFF
TGTGCCAGCTCAAAGGACAGTCGCACTAATGAAAAACTGTTTTTT
>TRBJ2-4|NA|TRBV7-9|NA
CASSLARGGQNIQYF
TGTGCCAGCAGCTTAGCTAGGGGAGGTCAAAACATTCAGTACTTC
>TRBJ2-6|TRBD2|TRBV4-1|NA
CASSQVSTAGGLSGANVLTF
TGCGCCAGCAGCCAAGTTAGTACAGCGGGGGGCCTCTCTGGGGCCAACGTCCTGACTTTC
>TRBJ1-1|TRBD1|TRBV7-9|NA
CASSLLGTATEAFF
TGTGCCAGCAGCTTATTAGGGACAGCCACTGAAGCTTTCTTT
>TRBJ2-6|NA|TRBV19|NA
CASKSVEGTSGANVLTF
TGTGCCAGTAAGAGTGTGGAGGGTACCTCTGGGGCCAACGTCCTGACTTTC
>TRBJ1-1|NA|TRBV2|NA
CASSEEGSMNTEAFF
TGTGCCAGCAGTGAGGAGGGCAGTATGAACACTGAAGCTTTCTTT
>TRBJ1-1|NA|TRBV11-2|NA
CASSFSGGHPTEAFF
TGTGCCAGCAGCTTCTCCGGGGGTCACCCCACTGAAGCTTTCTTT
>TRBJ1-1|NA|TRBV6-5|few
CASRRTLGGGSEAFF
TGTGCCAGCAGGCGCACCCTCGGGGGGGGCAGTGAAGCTTTCTTT
>TRBJ1-2|NA|TRBV12-2|NA
CASRLVTDREGYGYTF
TGTGCAAGTCGCTTAGTAACCGACAGGGAAGGGTATGGCTACACCTTC
>TRBJ1-5|NA|TRBV7-2|NA
CASSIVSDQPQHF
TGTGCCAGCAGCATTGTATCCGATCAGCCCCAGCATTTT
>TRBJ1-5|NA|TRBV2|NA
CASRWEYGQPQHF
TGTGCCAGCCGTTGGGAGTACGGACAGCCCCAGCATTTT
>TRBJ1-1|NA|TRBV5-6|NA
CASSLGQRGATEAFF
TGTGCCAGCAGCTTGGGACAACGGGGAGCGACTGAAGCTTTCTTT
>TRBJ1-1|NA|TRBV6-5|NA
CASTRDTEAFF
TGTGCCAGCACCCGCGACACTGAAGCTTTCTTT
>TRBJ1-4|NA|TRBV15|NA
CATSRVGRGEKLFF
TGTGCCACCAGCAGAGTGGGGAGAGGGGAAAAACTGTTTTTT
>TRBJ2-7|NA|TRBV3-1/TRBV3-2|NA
CASSQVFWGSTKGAYEQYF
TGTGCCAGCAGCCAAGTTTTCTGGGGTAGTACTAAGGGGGCCTACGAGCAGTACTTC
>TRBJ1-2|NA|TRBV10-3|NA
CAISPTTGPLRGYTF
TGTGCCATCAGCCCTACTACAGGGCCCCTCCGTGGCTACACCTTC
>TRBJ2-7|TRBD2|TRBV5-6|NA
CASSPGGAGNLVEQYF
TGTGCCAGCAGCCCGGGGGGGGCAGGGAATTTGGTCGAGCAGTACTTC